This T cell receptor (beta chain) was sequenced in a study of cytotoxic CD8 clonotypes in ibrutinib-treated CLL. Across the whole study: Per sample, productive templates averaged 255,043 and productive rearrangements averaged roughly 91,000.

General observations from the study: There were few public clonotypes, and on treatment they contracted or stayed stable. Sampling times (in sustained-remission versus progressing patients) were not the same.

Worth noting for this clone: Its antigen remains unidentified.

Germline V lookup: CDR1 SGHDN, CDR2 FVKESK. The V and J ends lost 0 bases and 4 bases respectively, with 9 bases between them. This CDR3 has 14 amino acids. With sequencing, the targeted depth ranged from 1 in 200,000 to 1 in 1 million T cells. Assay: immunoSEQ multiplex PCR; the TCRdb copy retains only in-frame clones and omits some. The sample lists tens of thousands of clones; just over 85% were seen once. The material sequenced was PBMCs, taken before ibrutinib treatment. The chain combines TRBV14 with TRBJ1-2; D not resolved. The TCR was taken from a human donor with chronic lymphocytic leukemia. The CDR3 sequence: CASSQERRSYGYTF. As DNA, the CDR3 is TGTGCCAGCAGCCAAGAACGACGGTCCTATGGCTACACCTTC.